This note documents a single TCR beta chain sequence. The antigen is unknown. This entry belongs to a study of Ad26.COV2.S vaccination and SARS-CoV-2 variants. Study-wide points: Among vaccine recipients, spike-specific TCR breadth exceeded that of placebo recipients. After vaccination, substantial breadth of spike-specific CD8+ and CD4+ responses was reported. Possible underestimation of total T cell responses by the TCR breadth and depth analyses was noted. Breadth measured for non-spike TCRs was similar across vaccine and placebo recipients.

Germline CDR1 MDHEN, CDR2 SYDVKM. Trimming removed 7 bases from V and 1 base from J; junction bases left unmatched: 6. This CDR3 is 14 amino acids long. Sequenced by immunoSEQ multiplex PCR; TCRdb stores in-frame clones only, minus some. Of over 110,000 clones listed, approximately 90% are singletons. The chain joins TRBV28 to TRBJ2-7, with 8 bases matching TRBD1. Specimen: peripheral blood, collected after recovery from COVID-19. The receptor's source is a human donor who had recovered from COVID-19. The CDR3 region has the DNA TGTGCCAGCACGCCGGACAGGGCATCCTACGAGCAGTACTTC. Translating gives CASTPDRASYEQYF.